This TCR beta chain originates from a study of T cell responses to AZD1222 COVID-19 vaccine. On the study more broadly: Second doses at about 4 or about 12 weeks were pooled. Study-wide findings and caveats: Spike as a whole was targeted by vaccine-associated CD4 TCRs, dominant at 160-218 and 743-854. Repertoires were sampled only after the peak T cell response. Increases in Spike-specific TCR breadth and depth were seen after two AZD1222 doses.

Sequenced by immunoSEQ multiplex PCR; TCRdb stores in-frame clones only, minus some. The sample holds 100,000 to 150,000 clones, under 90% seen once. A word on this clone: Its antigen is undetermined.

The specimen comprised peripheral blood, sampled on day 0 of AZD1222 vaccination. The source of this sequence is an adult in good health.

CDR3 bases: TGTGCCAGCAGTTTAGGGGCACAGGTCACTGAAGCTTTCTTT. It translates to CASSLGAQVTEAFF. The chain combines TRBV9 with TRBJ1-1; possibly TRBD1 for D (5 bases). There are 14 residues in the CDR3. Trimming shortened V by 5 bases and J by 4 bases, and 15 bases separated the two germline ends. Germline lookup yields CDR1 SGDLS and CDR2 YYNGEE.